These T cell receptor beta chains were read from a single sample in a study of CD8 T cells in Susac syndrome. TCRdb recomputed calls from the immunoSEQ multiplex PCR reads with MiXCR, one row per CDR3 protein. There are fewer than 350,000 distinct CDR3 sequences in the sample; 65% to 90% occur only once, and around 0.22% lies in the top ten. The sequencing sample was made of CD8+ T cells from PBMCs. These receptors all come from a human donor with multiple sclerosis. The conserved cysteine and the conserved F or W are not part of the CDR3 here. The D gene is left open where the match is weak.

D: NA; V: TRBV6-5; CDR3: ASSPGWGATEAF
D: NA; V: TRBV4-3; CDR3: ASGPGSRLNEKLF
D: NA; V: TRBV7-9; CDR3: ASSDSTDTQY
D: NA; V: TRBV6-5; CDR3: ASGEQGYEQY
D: NA; V: TRBV12-3/TRBV12-4; CDR3: ASSFYRSGPQH
D: NA; V: TRBV27; CDR3: ASSLSEDEQF
D: NA; V: TRBV6-2/TRBV6-3; CDR3: ASSYRPDTLSYEQY
D: NA; V: TRBV14; CDR3: ASSQDRLGYEQY
D: NA; V: TRBV2; CDR3: ASSVKSGESTNEKLF
D: NA; V: TRBV6-2/TRBV6-3; CDR3: ASSSLPSAPTTDTQY
D: NA; V: TRBV10-3; CDR3: AICDIGSEETQY
D: TRBD2; V: TRBV6-1; CDR3: ASSVGLAGQGETQY
D: NA; V: TRBV23-1; CDR3: ASSQSMSGRKVETQY
D: NA; V: TRBV27; CDR3: ASSYQPHYEQY
D: NA; V: TRBV4-3; CDR3: ASSPLANTGELF
D: NA; V: TRBV7-9; CDR3: ASSLADLNYGYT
D: TRBD2; V: TRBV4-3; CDR3: ASSQDLLTSGGTDTQY
D: TRBD2; V: TRBV27; CDR3: ASSSGTTGSYNEQF
D: TRBD2; V: TRBV6-2/TRBV6-3; CDR3: ASNPGGSYEQY
D: NA; V: TRBV4-3; CDR3: ASSRDLPGVILNEQF
D: NA; V: TRBV4-1; CDR3: ASSHDRYYGYT
D: NA; V: TRBV7-9; CDR3: ASSLPRGPSTEAF